The 13 T cell receptor beta chains below come from one sample, sequenced in a study of neurological immune-mediated disorders. MiXCR, run by TCRdb on the 5' RACE reads, gives a single entry per CDR3 protein. The sample lists tens of thousands of distinct CDR3 sequences; more than 6.5% were seen once. The sample was PBMCs. These receptors were collected from a woman aged 40 to 49 in good health.

This clonotype showed up many times. The genes are TRBV20-1 and TRBJ2-4; the D call may be TRBD1 or TRBD2 (6 bases each). CDR3 length: 16 amino acids. Trimming took 5 bases from V and 1 from J, leaving 18 bases between them. Germline V CDR1 and CDR2: DFQATT, SNEGSKA (reference sequence). CDR3 protein: CSAGGRPGRAKNIQYF. The CDR3, as DNA: TGCAGTGCTGGGGGGCGTCCGGGGAGGGCCAAAAACATTCAGTACTTC.

This clonotype was counted at least ten times. The V gene is TRBV4-2, the J gene TRBJ2-3; possible D gene TRBD2, 6 bases. The CDR3 spans 17 residues. Between the trimmed V and J ends, which lost 0 bases and 1 base, there was a span of 14 bases. Germline CDR1 reads LGHNA; CDR2 reads YNFKEQ. CDR3: CASSQEARASGTDTQYF. CDR3 nucleotides: TGTGCCAGCAGCCAAGAAGCAAGGGCTAGCGGCACAGATACGCAGTATTTT.

This clonotype was detected ten times or more. The CDR3 DNA reads TGTGCCAGCAGTCGATCCAGGGGAATCGCGAACACCGGGGAGCTGTTTTTT. The encoded protein is CASSRSRGIANTGELFF. The chain couples TRBV6-5 to TRBJ2-2; TRBD1 is a possible D gene (6 bases). The germline gives CDR1 MNHEY, CDR2 SVGAGI. Trimming removed 5 bases from V and 0 bases from J, with 16 bases in between. The CDR3 is made up of 17 amino acids.

To note about this clonotype: Germline is not matched at one junction end, which may reflect a read error. The rearrangement links TRBV7-9 to TRBJ2-2; perhaps TRBD2 as D (7 bases). CDR1 and CDR2 (germline): SEHNR, FQNEAQ (reference sequence). The length of the CDR3 is 15 residues. The CDR3 loop reads CASSFTSGDTRELFF. The DNA of the CDR3 is TGTGCCAGCAGCTTTACCAGCGGGGACACCAGGGAGCTGTTTTTT.

This clonotype was counted ten times or more. The chain couples TRBV5-1 to TRBJ2-3; 10 bases fit TRBD1. V shed 4 bases, J shed 2 bases, and the junction held 4 bases outside the gene matches. Germline values: CDR1 SGHRS, CDR2 YFSETQ. This CDR3 is built from 15 residues. CDR3: CASSVGQGTTDTQYF. The CDR3, as DNA: TGCGCCAGCAGCGTGGGACAGGGGACCACAGATACGCAGTATTTT.

This clonotype appeared many times. The chain uses TRBV12-3 or TRBV12-4 and TRBJ2-3; 9 nucleotides match TRBD1. This CDR3 is 14 amino acids long. J gave up 2 bases and V 5 bases, and 2 bases lay outside the gene matches. The CDR3 bases are TGTGCCAGCAGTCGGGACAGGGCCACAGATACGCAGTATTTT. Protein: CASSRDRATDTQYF.

This clonotype was picked up many times. The rearrangement uses TRBV3-1 and TRBJ1-3; D is ambiguous. V was cut by 0 bases and J by 6 bases, with 12 bases left in between. This CDR3 region has 15 residues. Germline V CDR1 and CDR2: LGHDT, YNNKEL (reference sequence). The CDR3: CASSQEVSGPNTIYF. CDR3 sequence (DNA): TGTGCCAGCAGCCAAGAAGTCTCAGGTCCAAACACCATATATTTT.

This clonotype was counted many times. The chain is built from TRBV7-2 and TRBJ2-3; TRBD1 might be the D (6 bases). The CDR3 covers 13 residues. Trimming stripped 7 bases from V and 6 bases from J, with 14 bases between. Germline V gives CDR1 SGHTA, CDR2 FQGNSA. CDR3 residues: CASTRQDYDTQYF. The CDR3 DNA reads as TGTGCCAGCACCCGACAGGATTATGATACGCAGTATTTT.

This clonotype was detected many times. Since a much larger clone is just one base distant, this may be a read error. This chain connects TRBV27 to TRBJ1-5; possible D gene TRBD1, 5 bases. V lost 6 bases, J lost 0 bases, and 12 bases lay in between. This CDR3 has 15 residues. Germline CDR1 MNHEY, CDR2 SMNVEV (reference sequence). The CDR3 DNA sequence: TGTGCCAGCAGATTAGAGGGGTATAGCAATCAGCCCCAGCATTTT. This gives the protein CASRLEGYSNQPQHF.

This clonotype came up many times. This chain links TRBV3-1 with TRBJ2-3, with D perhaps TRBD1 (5 bases). Trimming took 5 bases from V and 2 from J, leaving 17 bases between them. This CDR3 region has 16 residues. Germline CDR1 is LGHDT and CDR2 is YNNKEL (reference sequence). CDR3 DNA: TGTGCCAGCAGCGGGCGGATCAGGGCAGACACAGATACGCAGTATTTT. Protein product: CASSGRIRADTDTQYF.

This clonotype was seen at least ten times. The gene calls are TRBV3-1 and TRBJ1-1; D is perhaps TRBD1 (6 bases). There are 13 residues in the CDR3. Germline V gene sequence: CDR1 LGHDT, CDR2 YNNKEL (reference sequence). Trimming took 2 bases from V and 6 from J, leaving 10 bases between them. The CDR3, as DNA: TGTGCCAGCAGCCAACAGGGGCCCCCTGAAGCTTTCTTT. Its translation is CASSQQGPPEAFF.

This clonotype has at least ten counts. CDR3 DNA: TGTGCCAGTAGTATGGCGGGGTACACCGGGGAGCTGTTTTTT. Translating gives CASSMAGYTGELFF. The genes are TRBV19 and TRBJ2-2, with D possibly matching TRBD2 (6 bases). CDR1 is LNHDA and CDR2 is SQIVND in the germline V gene (reference sequence). CDR3 length equals 14 residues. V was trimmed by 3 bases and J by 3 bases, leaving 8 bases between them.

This clonotype occurred many times. V is TRBV9 and J is TRBJ1-1, with D unresolved. The CDR3 length is 12 residues. Per germline, CDR1 SGDLS and CDR2 YYNGEE. Trimming removed 3 bases from V and 6 bases from J, with 9 bases in between. CDR3 in DNA: TGTGCCAGCAGCGGGAGCAAGCCTGAAGCTTTCTTT. Translating it yields CASSGSKPEAFF.